This entry is about one T cell receptor (beta chain). Its antigen remains unidentified. These data are taken from a study of T cells after yellow fever vaccination. Study-wide results and caveats: Clones from primary vaccination mostly reappeared after the booster (approximately 95% CD4, over 85% CD8). Researchers cautioned that FACS-sorted repertoires could harbor abundant clonotypes contaminating from the bulk population.

One entry per CDR3 protein results from TCRdb running MiXCR on the 5' RACE reads. The sample lists just over 250,000 distinct CDR3 sequences, 5.2% occurring once. The CDR3 is made up of 16 amino acids. J lost 0 bases, V lost 4 bases, and 6 bases had no gene match. CDR1 SGHRS and CDR2 YFSETQ come from the germline V gene. The chain couples TRBV5-1 to TRBJ2-4; 8 bases map to TRBD1. This sample comprised CD4+ T cells sorted from PBMCs, obtained on the day of the yellow fever booster vaccination. The sequence derives from a man aged 18 to 35 who received the YFV17D yellow fever vaccine. Here the CDR3 DNA reads TGCGCCAGCAGCCGCAGGGGGCGAGAAGCCAAAAACATTCAGTACTTC. Its protein is CASSRRGREAKNIQYF.